Below are 24 T cell receptor beta chains sequenced from a single sample in a study of shared clonotypes between healthy human individuals. The protocol was immunoSEQ multiplex PCR, while the TCRdb copy is restricted to in-frame clones and leaves out a portion. The table records 2 million to 3 million clones, more than 85% of them present only once. Specimen: naive CD4+ T cells from PBMCs. Specified subset: CD45RA+ positively selected. Every receptor here comes from a man younger than 35 in good health. Some clones in this sample may be carry-over from other donors' samples.

This clone has just one count. The rearrangement joins TRBV29-1 to TRBJ1-1; 8 bases are a match to TRBD1. There are 15 residues in the CDR3. Germline-derived CDR1 and CDR2 are SQVTM and ANQGSEA. V lost 4 bases and J lost 8; bases outside the gene matches: 15. CDR3 in amino acids: CSVGLTGAFITEAFF. In nucleotides, the CDR3 is TGCAGCGTTGGGTTGACAGGGGCCTTTATTACGGAAGCTTTCTTT.

Only one count was recorded for this clone. This sequence joins TRBV7-2 and TRBJ2-7; 8 nucleotides align to TRBD2. Losses at the gene ends were 0 bases for V and 7 bases for J; bases not matched to a gene: 14. In germline, CDR1 is SGHTA, CDR2 FQGNSA. The CDR3 length is 17 residues. CDR3 sequence reads: CASSLAGIAGTFGEQYF. Here the CDR3 DNA reads TGTGCCAGCAGCTTAGCTGGGATAGCGGGAACTTTTGGGGAGCAGTACTTC.

This clone was seen once. The V gene is TRBV15, the J gene TRBJ2-7; D might be TRBD1 or TRBD2, each matching 5 bases. The V end was cut by 6 bases, the J end by 0 bases, with 15 bases between. This CDR3 is 15 amino acids long. Germline V CDR1 and CDR2: LNHNV, YYDKDF (reference sequence). The DNA of the CDR3 is TGTGCCACCAGTAAAGGGACCACTAGCTCCTACGAGCAGTACTTC. Amino acids: CATSKGTTSSYEQYF. Full variable domain (rest looked up from reference TRBV15 and TRBJ2-7): DAMVIQNPRYQVTQFGKPVTLSCSQTLNHNVMYWYQQKSSQAPKLLFHYYDKDFNNEADTPDNFQSRRPNTSFCFLDIRSPGLGDTAMYLCATSKGTTSSYEQYFGPGTRLTVT.

The rearrangement uses TRBV28 and TRBJ1-5; D is uncertain. The CDR3 has 15 residues. V was trimmed by 0 bases and J by 7 bases, leaving 13 bases between them. The V gene's germline CDR1 is MDHEN and CDR2 SYDVKM. The CDR3 DNA follows: TGTGCCAGCAGTTTATGGACTTTAGTGGGGCAGCCCCAGCATTTT. This gives the protein CASSLWTLVGQPQHF.

This chain joins TRBV5-1 and TRBJ2-3, with a weak D call TRBD1 (5 bases). Germline V gene lookup returns CDR1 SGHRS and CDR2 YFSETQ. V was trimmed by 0 bases and J by 6 bases, leaving 11 bases between them. The CDR3 covers 14 residues. CDR3 in DNA: TGCGCCAGCAGCTTGGGGGCCAGGGATGATACGCAGTATTTT. Encoded protein: CASSLGARDDTQYF. Full variable domain (missing parts from reference TRBV5-1 and TRBJ2-3): KAGVTQTPRYLIKTRGQQVTLSCSPISGHRSVSWYQQTPGQGLQFLFEYFSETQRNKGNFPGRFSGRQFSNSRSEMNVSTLELGDSALYLCASSLGARDDTQYFGPGTRLTVL.

The rearrangement links TRBV14 to TRBJ2-2; 9 positions match TRBD2. The V and J ends lost 4 bases and 5 bases, in that order; junction bases with no gene match: 5. Germline V gene data show CDR1 as SGHDN and CDR2 as FVKESK. The CDR3 runs to 15 residues. This CDR3 reads CASSRSGRGTGELFF. The CDR3, as DNA: TGTGCCAGCAGCCGTAGCGGGAGAGGGACCGGGGAGCTGTTTTTT.

This clone has just one count. This chain links TRBV18 with TRBJ1-1; 7 positions match TRBD1. V lost 5 bases, J lost 4 bases, and 10 bases stayed unmatched. The CDR3 has 15 residues. CDR1 KGHSH and CDR2 LQKENI come from the germline V gene. CDR3 sequence (DNA): TGTGCCAGCTCAGCCATCGAGGGGGCCTCCACTGAAGCTTTCTTT. It specifies CASSAIEGASTEAFF.

Notes on this clone: At the DNA level, this CDR3 is encoded by other sequences in the same sample as well. The rearrangement joins TRBV5-4 to TRBJ1-1, with D hard to call. The germline V gene encodes CDR1 SGHNT and CDR2 YYREEE (reference sequence). The V and J ends lost 0 bases and 1 base respectively, with 4 bases between them. The CDR3 extends over 13 amino acids. CDR3 protein: CASSLDRNTEAFF. The CDR3 region has the DNA TGTGCCAGCAGCTTGGATAGGAACACTGAAGCTTTCTTT. Using reference TRBV5-4 and TRBJ1-1 for the parts outside the CDR3, the full variable domain is ETGVTQSPTHLIKTRGQQVTLRCSSQSGHNTVSWYQQALGQGPQFIFQYYREEENGRGNFPPRFSGLQFPNYSSELNVNALELDDSALYLCASSLDRNTEAFFGQGTRLTVV.

This chain links TRBV4-2 with TRBJ2-3, with TRBD2 matching 7 bases. V was pared by 2 bases and J by 2 bases, with 7 bases of the junction left unmatched. This CDR3 spans 16 amino acids. Germline V gene data show CDR1 as LGHNA and CDR2 as YNFKEQ. The CDR3 nucleotides are TGTGCCAGCAGCCAACGGCCGGGAGGTAACACAGATACGCAGTATTTT. Protein: CASSQRPGGNTDTQYF.

The V and J genes are TRBV15 and TRBJ2-7; D may match TRBD1 or TRBD2 (5 bases each). Germline CDR1 is LNHNV and CDR2 is YYDKDF (reference sequence). V gave up 3 bases and J gave up 9 bases, with 12 bases separating them. The CDR3 has 12 residues. This CDR3 is CATSRSRDRQYF. CDR3 nucleotides: TGTGCCACCAGCAGGTCTCGGGACCGGCAGTACTTC.

The rearrangement joins TRBV28 to TRBJ2-3; the D gene is possibly TRBD2 (6 bases). The CDR3 sequence is 15 residues long. With 6 bases removed from V and 4 bases from J, the gap between germline ends came to 17 bases. CDR1 is MDHEN, CDR2 SYDVKM, per germline. CDR3 sequence: CASRLPGVDSDTQYF. As DNA, the CDR3 is TGTGCCAGCAGGCTCCCGGGGGTGGACTCAGATACGCAGTATTTT.

The CDR3 DNA sequence: TGTGCCAGCAGTGAAAGACAGTTTCCCTCTGGAAACACCATATATTTT. Translating it yields CASSERQFPSGNTIYF. The rearrangement joins TRBV2 to TRBJ1-3, with D possibly TRBD1 on 5 matching bases. V was trimmed by 2 bases and J by 0 bases, leaving 11 bases between them. From germline, CDR1 is SNHLY and CDR2 FYNNEI. This CDR3 has 16 residues.

This chain uses TRBV18 with TRBJ1-4; perhaps TRBD1 as D (6 bases). The CDR3 length is 16 residues. The V and J ends lost 2 bases and 8 bases respectively, with 18 bases between them. Germline values: CDR1 KGHSH, CDR2 LQKENI. The CDR3 nucleotides read TGTGCCAGCTCACCAAGGTCCCCAACGGGGGGCGAAAAACTGTTTTTT. Residues: CASSPRSPTGGEKLFF.

The V call is TRBV4-1, the J call TRBJ2-3; tentatively, D is TRBD2 (5 bases). Between the trimmed V and J ends, which lost 1 base and 4 bases, there was a span of 9 bases. The CDR3 has 14 residues. Germline V gene lookup returns CDR1 MGHRA and CDR2 YSYEKL. CDR3: CASSQAPGSDTQYF. The DNA of the CDR3 is TGCGCCAGCAGCCAAGCTCCGGGATCAGATACGCAGTATTTT.

This chain links TRBV9 with TRBJ2-2, with 7 bases lining up with TRBD2. Germline CDR1 is SGDLS and CDR2 is YYNGEE. V lost 6 bases, J lost 0 bases, and 5 bases stayed unmatched. This CDR3 is 15 amino acids long. For the CDR3, the DNA is TGTGCCAGCACGAAAAGCGGGACGAACACCGGGGAGCTGTTTTTT. The encoded protein is CASTKSGTNTGELFF.

A note on this clone: The limits of the CDR3 on the DNA are not certain, so only TCRdb's listed CDR3 is given. The chain has TRBV29-1 and TRBJ1-2; the table's TRBD1 call for D was not verified on the DNA. Inclusive of both ends, the CDR3 amounts to 12 amino acids. Germline V gene sequence: CDR1 SQVTM, CDR2 ANQGSEA. CDR3: CSGVGQGIQGTF.

The chain combines TRBV7-8 with TRBJ1-1, with unresolved D. This CDR3 spans 14 amino acids. Trimming pared 5 bases from V and 7 bases from J, leaving 17 bases between. Germline V gives CDR1 SGHVS, CDR2 FQNEAQ. The CDR3 loop reads CASSPRGPYDEAFF. The CDR3 DNA reads as TGTGCCAGCAGCCCCCGAGGGCCCTACGATGAAGCTTTCTTT. Complete variable domain (other parts from reference TRBV7-8 and TRBJ1-1): GAGVSQSPRYKVAKRGQDVALRCDPISGHVSLFWYQQALGQGPEFLTYFQNEAQLDKSGLPSDRFFAERPEGSVSTLKIQRTQQEDSAVYLCASSPRGPYDEAFFGQGTRLTVV.

The CDR3 nucleotides are TGTGCCAGCAGTGAGACATTGAACACTGAAGCTTTCTTT. Amino acids: CASSETLNTEAFF. The V and J genes are TRBV28 and TRBJ1-1; D remains ambiguous. Trimming shortened V by 5 bases and J by 0 bases, and 7 bases separated the two germline ends. The germline CDR1 and CDR2 sequences are MDHEN and SYDVKM. The CDR3 sequence is 13 residues long.

The chain uses TRBV21-1 and TRBJ2-3. TRBV21-1 is shown as a pseudogene. This CDR3 spans 11 amino acids. CDR3 sequence reads: CASTAPNTQYF. CDR3 in DNA: TGTGCCAGCACCGCACCGAATACGCAGTATTTT.

The CDR3 DNA follows: TGTGCCAGCAGCTTAGCGAATTTGGAAGATACGCAGTATTTT. It yields the protein CASSLANLEDTQYF. J is TRBJ2-3 and V is TRBV7-9; D gene uncertain. Germline V CDR1 and CDR2: SEHNR, FQNEAQ (reference sequence). This CDR3 spans 14 amino acids. The germline V and J ends were trimmed by 0 bases and 5 bases, with 9 bases remaining between them. The variable domain in full, with the rest retrieved from reference TRBV7-9 and TRBJ2-3, is DTGVSQNPRHKITKRGQNVTFRCDPISEHNRLYWYRQTLGQGPEFLTYFQNEAQLEKSRLLSDRFSAERPKGSFSTLEIQRTEQGDSAMYLCASSLANLEDTQYFGPGTRLTVL.

Here the CDR3 reads CASRPPGRDTQYF. In nucleotides, the CDR3 is TGTGCCAGCAGACCCCCCGGTAGGGATACGCAGTATTTT. This sequence joins TRBV28 and TRBJ2-3; D is unresolved. The CDR3 runs to 13 residues. V lost 6 bases, J lost 6 bases, and 13 bases lay in between. CDR1 and CDR2 (germline): MDHEN, SYDVKM.

In this sample, this clone turned up once. The genes are TRBV4-1 and TRBJ2-3; possibly TRBD2 for D (6 bases). Germline V gives CDR1 MGHRA, CDR2 YSYEKL. Trimming took off 1 base at V and 1 base at J, with 12 bases between the two ends. The CDR3 totals 16 residues. The CDR3 spells CASSQGRDLGTDTQYF. In DNA form, the CDR3 reads TGCGCCAGCAGCCAAGGAAGGGACTTAGGCACAGATACGCAGTATTTT.

The CDR3 loop reads CASSAHPRVYEQYF. CDR3 in DNA: TGTGCCAGCAGTGCACACCCGAGGGTCTACGAGCAGTACTTC. This rearrangement joins TRBV6-1 to TRBJ2-7, with a possible D match to TRBD2 (5 bases). The length of the CDR3 is 14 residues. CDR1 and CDR2 from the germline V gene are MNHNS and SASEGT. The V gene lost 4 bases and the J gene lost 3 bases, with 13 bases spanning the gap.

A few counts support this clone. Other nucleotide sequences from this sample produce the same CDR3. The chain is built from TRBV2 and TRBJ1-5; 9 bases fit TRBD1. The CDR3 spans 14 residues. Per germline, CDR1 SNHLY and CDR2 FYNNEI. With V trimmed by 5 bases and J by 2 bases, 1 base remained unmatched. In DNA, the CDR3 is TGTGCCAGCAGTCGGGACAGGGGCAATCAGCCCCAGCATTTT. Encoded protein: CASSRDRGNQPQHF.